A selection of T cell receptor beta chains follows, all from one sample in a study of CD8 T cells in Susac syndrome. TCRdb itself ran the immunoSEQ multiplex PCR reads through MiXCR, one entry per CDR3 protein. The repertoire holds 200,000 to 250,000 distinct CDR3 sequences, roughly 96% seen once, with about 0.091% in the top ten. What was sequenced was CD4+ T cells from PBMCs. The origin of the receptors is a human donor with multiple sclerosis. Each CDR3 is given without its conserved first and last residue. The D gene is left open where the match is weak. For some rows the clone size is stated as once, few or many, or as a class when expanded; others skip it.

TRBJ1-6,NA,NA,TRBV12-3/TRBV12-4,ASSYGNGGSPLH
TRBJ1-1,NA,NA,TRBV29-1,SVRTEGNTEAF
TRBJ1-2,once,TRBD1,TRBV29-1,SVVQGSGYT
TRBJ2-5,NA,TRBD2,TRBV4-2,ASSHPPGTSGREETQY
TRBJ2-3,NA,NA,TRBV18,ASSPLYGTTDTQY
TRBJ2-5,NA,TRBD2,TRBV20-1,SARALAGGLSETQY
TRBJ2-5,NA,NA,TRBV10-3,AISDRVEETQY
TRBJ2-5,NA,TRBD2,TRBV15,ATGRGGQETQY
TRBJ2-5,NA,NA,TRBV11-2,ASSLARKETQY
TRBJ1-5,NA,NA,TRBV21-1,ASSKFPRGNTGVCYQPQH
TRBJ2-7,NA,NA,TRBV15,ATSRESRRLALGLYEQY
TRBJ2-3,NA,NA,TRBV2,ATVRDTRTDTQY
TRBJ2-1,few,TRBD2,TRBV2,ASSGTSRYNEQF
TRBJ2-2,NA,TRBD2,TRBV6-6,ASSYWAGANTGELF
TRBJ1-2,NA,NA,TRBV12-5,ASGPSTENYGYT
TRBJ1-4,NA,NA,TRBV28,ASSRWGEGGEKLF
TRBJ1-2,once,NA,TRBV20-1,SARTYGYT
TRBJ1-1,NA,TRBD1,TRBV7-9,ASSLRTGTEAF
TRBJ2-5,NA,NA,TRBV20-1,SASGGFWELGETQY
TRBJ1-6,once,NA,TRBV3-1,ASSQLGNSPLH
TRBJ2-2,NA,NA,TRBV5-4,ASSFFPGQSNTGELF
TRBJ1-2,NA,TRBD1,TRBV12-3/TRBV12-4,ASSLRDRAGYT
TRBJ2-7,NA,NA,TRBV6-6,ASSQLDLLGQY
TRBJ2-3,NA,TRBD2,TRBV20-1,SANHAGGRTDTQY
TRBJ2-1,NA,NA,TRBV29-1,SVTPRVNEQF
TRBJ2-3,NA,TRBD1,TRBV3-1,ASSQGGQGTDTQY
TRBJ2-7,NA,NA,TRBV30,ACRKYEQY
TRBJ2-1,NA,NA,TRBV20-1,SARDVPGEQF
TRBJ1-2,NA,TRBD1,TRBV6-5,ASSSAGTGAYGYT
TRBJ1-5,NA,NA,TRBV3-1,ASSQELGFGQPQH
TRBJ1-1,once,NA,TRBV11-2,ASSLIGRTEAF
TRBJ2-1,NA,TRBD1,TRBV5-1,ASSRDRGDNEQF